This passage covers 22 T cell receptor beta chains from one sample sequenced in a study of T cells after yellow fever vaccination. TCRdb used MiXCR to reprocess the 5' RACE reads, holding one entry per CDR3 protein. In the table there are roughly 140,000 distinct CDR3 sequences, about 8% of which are singletons. Here the sequenced sample was CD4+ T cells sorted from PBMCs, taken 5 days after the yellow fever booster vaccination. These receptors originate from a man aged 30 to 45 who received the YFV17D yellow fever vaccine.

This clonotype was seen at least ten times. The chain has TRBV9 and TRBJ2-5; D may be TRBD2 (5 bases). This CDR3 contains 14 residues. The germline V and J ends were trimmed by 0 bases and 4 bases, with 10 bases remaining between them. Germline assignment: CDR1 SGDLS and CDR2 YYNGEE. CDR3 in amino acids: CASSVDYGVETQYF. The CDR3 nucleotides read TGTGCCAGCAGCGTAGACTACGGGGTAGAGACCCAGTACTTC.

Ten or more counts support this clonotype. The chain joins TRBV7-3 to TRBJ2-2; TRBD1 matches at 7 bases. The CDR3 is 14 residues long. The ends lost 4 bases at V and 3 bases at J; junction bases unmatched: 2. The V gene's germline CDR1 is SGHTA and CDR2 FQGTGA. CDR3 sequence reads: CASSSQGHTGELFF. The CDR3 DNA sequence: TGTGCCAGCAGCTCACAGGGGCACACCGGGGAGCTGTTTTTT.

The rearrangement joins TRBV20-1 to TRBJ2-1, with 9 nucleotides matching TRBD2. This CDR3 is 19 amino acids long. The trim removed 0 bases at V and 0 bases at J, leaving 12 bases unmatched. Germline CDR1 and CDR2: DFQATT and SNEGSKA (reference sequence). The CDR3 DNA is TGCAGTGCTAGAGATCAGGAGCGGGAGGTTTACATCTCCTACAATGAGCAGTTCTTC. Translating it yields CSARDQEREVYISYNEQFF.

The chain uses TRBV18 and TRBJ2-4; the D is unclear. Trimming shortened V by 3 bases and J by 2 bases, and 2 bases separated the two germline ends. The CDR3 has 12 residues. Germline V gives CDR1 KGHSH, CDR2 LQKENI. CDR3 residues: CASSPSKNIQYF. The DNA of the CDR3 is TGTGCCAGCTCACCCTCCAAAAACATTCAGTACTTC.

Ten or more counts support this clonotype. J is TRBJ2-2 and V is TRBV4-3, with D unresolved. Germline CDR1 and CDR2: LGHNA and YSLEER. Trimming stripped 4 bases from V and 4 bases from J, with 7 bases between. The length of the CDR3 is 13 residues. The CDR3 sequence: CASSRPSTGELFF. The DNA of the CDR3 is TGCGCCAGCAGCCGCCCCAGCACCGGGGAGCTGTTTTTT.

This clonotype appeared a few times. This chain links TRBV7-2 with TRBJ1-5; D is undetermined. The CDR3 has 12 residues. Germline CDR1 reads SGHTA; CDR2 reads FQGNSA. V lost 6 bases and J lost 9, with 12 bases in between. The CDR3 spells CASSLLGRPQHF. In nucleotides, the CDR3 is TGTGCCAGCAGTCTTTTAGGGCGGCCCCAGCATTTT.

This clonotype appeared many times. V gene TRBV20-1 combines with J gene TRBJ2-1; 10 bases match TRBD1. This CDR3 has 14 residues. The V gene's germline CDR1 is DFQATT and CDR2 SNEGSKA (reference sequence). In DNA, the CDR3 is TGCAGCATCCTTCACGGACAGGGGGGGAATGAGCAGTTCTTC. This translates into CSILHGQGGNEQFF.

This clonotype was seen repeatedly, ten times or more. The V gene is TRBV29-1, the J gene TRBJ2-7, with D perhaps TRBD1 or TRBD2 (5 bases each). This CDR3 region has 12 residues. Germline loops: CDR1 SQVTM, CDR2 ANQGSEA. V was clipped by 8 bases and J by 6 bases, with 17 bases between them. The CDR3 DNA sequence: TGCAGCATCTACCAGACAGAGGGCGAGCAGTACTTC. It yields the protein CSIYQTEGEQYF.

This clonotype was counted at least ten times. The CDR3 protein is CASSYHGQDQPQHF. The CDR3 nucleotides read TGTGCCAGCAGTTACCACGGACAGGATCAGCCCCAGCATTTT. The chain links TRBV6-5 to TRBJ1-5; 7 nucleotides agree with TRBD1. Looked up from germline, CDR1 is MNHEY and CDR2 is SVGAGI. The CDR3 length is 14 residues. With V trimmed by 2 bases and J by 5 bases, 3 bases remained unmatched.

In this sample, this clonotype turned up many times. The chain links TRBV7-2 to TRBJ2-3; D may be TRBD2 (6 bases). The CDR3 spans 14 residues. Trimming removed 5 bases from V and 4 bases from J, with 13 bases in between. CDR1 SGHTA and CDR2 FQGNSA come from the germline V gene. CDR3 residues: CASSRLGFPDTQYF. CDR3 nucleotides: TGTGCCAGCAGCCGACTAGGGTTTCCAGATACGCAGTATTTT.

Many counts were recorded for this clonotype. The chain has TRBV3-1 and TRBJ2-7; D gene unclear. Trimming took 0 bases from V and 0 from J, leaving 9 bases between them. Germline V gene lookup returns CDR1 LGHDT and CDR2 YNNKEL (reference sequence). The CDR3 loop spans 15 amino acids. The CDR3 protein is CASSQERLSSYEQYF. DNA for the CDR3: TGTGCCAGCAGCCAAGAACGGCTTAGCTCCTACGAGCAGTACTTC.

Comment on this clonotype: Since a much larger clone is just one base distant, this may be a read error. The rearrangement links TRBV20-1 to TRBJ1-1; D unresolved. Germline V gene sequence: CDR1 DFQATT, CDR2 SNEGSKA (reference sequence). V lost 2 bases and J lost 4, with 14 bases in between. This CDR3 comprises 14 residues. The CDR3 loop reads CSARRSGMITEAFF. As DNA, the CDR3 is TGCAGTGCTAGACGGTCGGGCATGATCACTGAAGCTTTCTTT.

This clonotype was counted a few times. This sequence joins TRBV5-1 and TRBJ2-6; D remains ambiguous. This CDR3 is built from 16 residues. With 0 bases removed from V and 3 bases from J, the gap between germline ends came to 10 bases. Germline CDR1 and CDR2: SGHRS and YFSETQ. The CDR3 DNA reads as TGCGCCAGCAGCTTGGGGGCGACGGGTGGGGCCAACGTCCTGACTTTC. Its protein product is CASSLGATGGANVLTF.

This clonotype was detected many times. The chain has TRBV4-3 and TRBJ2-1, with TRBD2 matching over 9 bases. The CDR3 consists of 16 residues. CDR1 and CDR2 from the germline V gene are LGHNA and YSLEER. Unmatched junction bases numbered 5, after V lost 1 base and J lost 4 bases. The CDR3 DNA is TGCGCCAGCAGCCAAGGACTAGCGGCTCGTTACAATGAGCAGTTCTTC. This gives the protein CASSQGLAARYNEQFF.

As for this clonotype: This may be a read error, as it is one base from a much larger clone. The chain combines TRBV15 with TRBJ2-7; D gene unclear. The CDR3 spans 13 residues. CDR1 LNHNV and CDR2 YYDKDF come from the germline V gene (reference sequence). The ends were cut back, 0 bases at V and 4 bases at J, with 7 bases in the middle. The CDR3 DNA sequence: TGTGCCACCAGCAGAGACTTGGAGTACGAGCAGTACTTC. Protein: CATSRDLEYEQYF.

This clonotype was seen ten or more times. This rearrangement joins TRBV6-2 or TRBV6-3 to TRBJ2-1; no clear D gene. Germline CDR1 and CDR2: MNHEY and SVGEGT. The V end lost 6 bases, the J end lost 0 bases, and 12 bases lay between the germline ends. This CDR3 has 15 amino acids. DNA for the CDR3: TGTGCCAGCAGCCAACCGCGCCACTCCTACAATGAGCAGTTCTTC. It codes for CASSQPRHSYNEQFF.

This clonotype has at least ten counts. The rearrangement links TRBV5-1 to TRBJ2-4; possibly TRBD1 for D (5 bases). This CDR3 is 16 amino acids long. V lost 0 bases and J lost 1, with 11 bases in between. CDR1 SGHRS and CDR2 YFSETQ come from the germline V gene. CDR3 nucleotides: TGCGCCAGCAGCTTGGAGGGGCCGAGGGCCAAAAACATTCAGTACTTC. Translated: CASSLEGPRAKNIQYF.

This clonotype occurred once. This may be a read error: a much more frequent sequence differs by one nucleotide. V and J are TRBV10-1 and TRBJ2-1, with D unclear. In germline, CDR1 is WNHNN, CDR2 SYGVQD (reference sequence). CDR3 size: 15 residues. V was clipped by 4 bases and J by 5 bases, with 15 bases between them. CDR3: CASSGMIGLDNEQFF. As DNA, the CDR3 is TGCGCCAGCAGTGGGATGATCGGCTTAGACAATGAGCAGTTCTTC.

The rearrangement links TRBV20-1 to TRBJ2-2; D uncertain. V gave up 0 bases and J gave up 5 bases, with 7 bases separating them. Germline CDR1 and CDR2: DFQATT and SNEGSKA (reference sequence). The CDR3 is 13 amino acids. DNA for the CDR3: TGCAGTGCTAGAGACACGGGTACCGGGGAGCTGTTTTTT. Translating gives CSARDTGTGELFF.

This clonotype showed up many times. The V and J genes are TRBV7-2 and TRBJ2-1, with TRBD2 matching 8 bases. Germline V CDR1 and CDR2: SGHTA, FQGNSA. The CDR3 is 16 residues long. With 2 bases clipped from V and 8 bases from J, the junction kept 11 bases outside the gene matches. The CDR3 loop reads CASSLRGGLVVDEQFF. The CDR3 region has the DNA TGTGCCAGCAGCTTAAGGGGGGGACTAGTTGTCGATGAGCAGTTCTTC. Filled out from reference TRBV7-2 and TRBJ2-1, the complete variable domain reads GAGVSQSPSNKVTEKGKDVELRCDPISGHTALYWYRQSLGQGLEFLIYFQGNSAPDKSGLPSDRFSAERTGGSVSTLTIQRTQQEDSAVYLCASSLRGGLVVDEQFFGPGTRLTVL.

Many counts were recorded for this clonotype. The V and J genes are TRBV5-6 and TRBJ2-7; D may be TRBD1 (6 bases). The CDR3 is made up of 14 amino acids. The ends were cut back, 4 bases at V and 7 bases at J, with 18 bases in the middle. Per germline, CDR1 SGHDT and CDR2 YYEEEE. The CDR3 nucleotides are TGTGCCAGCAGCCCCGGGACACCGTTGAGAGAGCAGTACTTC. Its translation is CASSPGTPLREQYF.

At least ten counts were recorded for this clonotype. CDR3 protein: CASSLGAGLGETQYF. DNA of the CDR3: TGTGCCAGCAGCTTAGGCGCCGGGTTAGGGGAGACCCAGTACTTC. The V call is TRBV7-2, the J call TRBJ2-5, with D uncertain. V gave up 1 base and J gave up 5 bases, with 14 bases separating them. The CDR3 has 15 residues. From germline, CDR1 is SGHTA and CDR2 FQGNSA.